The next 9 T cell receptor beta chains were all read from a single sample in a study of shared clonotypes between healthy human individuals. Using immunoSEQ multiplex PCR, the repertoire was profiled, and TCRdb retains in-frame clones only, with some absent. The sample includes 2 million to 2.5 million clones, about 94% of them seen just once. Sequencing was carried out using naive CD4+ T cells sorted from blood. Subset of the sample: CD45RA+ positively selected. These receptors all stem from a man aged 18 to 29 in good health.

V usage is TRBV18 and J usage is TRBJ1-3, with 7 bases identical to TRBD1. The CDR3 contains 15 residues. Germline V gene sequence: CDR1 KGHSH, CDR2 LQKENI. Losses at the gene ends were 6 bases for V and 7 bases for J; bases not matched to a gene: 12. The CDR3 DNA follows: TGTGCCAGCTCGATTGACAGGGCCCCAAGCAACACCATATATTTT. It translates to CASSIDRAPSNTIYF.

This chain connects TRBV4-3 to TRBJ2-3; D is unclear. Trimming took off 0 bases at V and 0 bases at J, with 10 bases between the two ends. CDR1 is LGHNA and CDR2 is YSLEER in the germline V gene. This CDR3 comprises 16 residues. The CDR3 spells CASSQDTHTSTDTQYF. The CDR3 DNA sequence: TGCGCCAGCAGCCAAGATACCCACACTAGCACAGATACGCAGTATTTT.

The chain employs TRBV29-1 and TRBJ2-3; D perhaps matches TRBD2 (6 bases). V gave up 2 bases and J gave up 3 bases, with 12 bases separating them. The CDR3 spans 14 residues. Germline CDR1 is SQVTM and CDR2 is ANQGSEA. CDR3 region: CSVEHPGGTDTQYF. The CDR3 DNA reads TGCAGCGTTGAACACCCCGGGGGAACAGATACGCAGTATTTT.

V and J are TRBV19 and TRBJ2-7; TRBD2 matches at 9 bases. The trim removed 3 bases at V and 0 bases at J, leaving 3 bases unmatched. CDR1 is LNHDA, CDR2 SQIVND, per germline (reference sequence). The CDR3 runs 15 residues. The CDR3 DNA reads TGTGCCAGTAGTATGTATAGCGGGAGCTCCTACGAGCAGTACTTC. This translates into CASSMYSGSSYEQYF.

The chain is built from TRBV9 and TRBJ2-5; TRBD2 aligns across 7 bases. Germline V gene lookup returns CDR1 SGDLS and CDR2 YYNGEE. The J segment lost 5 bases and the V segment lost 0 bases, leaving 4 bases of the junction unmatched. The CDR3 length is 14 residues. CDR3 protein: CASSVDAGVETQYF. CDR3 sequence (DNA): TGTGCCAGCAGCGTAGATGCGGGAGTGGAGACCCAGTACTTC.

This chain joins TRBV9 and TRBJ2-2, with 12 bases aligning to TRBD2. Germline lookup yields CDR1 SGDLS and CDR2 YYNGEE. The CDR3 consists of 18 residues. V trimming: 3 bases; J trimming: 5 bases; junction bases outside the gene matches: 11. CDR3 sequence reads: CASSAPSGGVFRTGELFF. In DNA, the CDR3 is TGTGCCAGCAGCGCCCCTAGCGGGGGGGTTTTCCGAACCGGGGAGCTGTTTTTT.

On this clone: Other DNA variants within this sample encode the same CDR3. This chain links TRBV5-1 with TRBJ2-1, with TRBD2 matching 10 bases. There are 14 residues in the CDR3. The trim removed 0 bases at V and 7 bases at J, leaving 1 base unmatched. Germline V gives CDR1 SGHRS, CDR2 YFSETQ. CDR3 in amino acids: CASSLGSGGNEQFF. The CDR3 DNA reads TGCGCCAGCAGCTTGGGTAGCGGGGGGAATGAGCAGTTCTTC.

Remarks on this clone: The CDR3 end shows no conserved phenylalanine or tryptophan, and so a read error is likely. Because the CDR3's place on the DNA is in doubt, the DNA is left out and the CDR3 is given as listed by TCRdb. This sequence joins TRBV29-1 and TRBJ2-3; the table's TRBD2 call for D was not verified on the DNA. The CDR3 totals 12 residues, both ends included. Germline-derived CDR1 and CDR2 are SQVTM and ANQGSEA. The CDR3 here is CSVEDLAGSNRY.

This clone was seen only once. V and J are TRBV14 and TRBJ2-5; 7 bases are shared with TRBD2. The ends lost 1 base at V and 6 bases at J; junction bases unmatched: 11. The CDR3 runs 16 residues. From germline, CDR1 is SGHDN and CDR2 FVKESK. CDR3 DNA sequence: TGTGCCAGCAGCCAAGGAGGGACGGGGGGAATGAAGACCCAGTACTTC. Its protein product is CASSQGGTGGMKTQYF. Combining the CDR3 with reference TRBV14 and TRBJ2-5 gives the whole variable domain EAGVTQFPSHSVIEKGQTVTLRCDPISGHDNLYWYRRVMGKEIKFLLHFVKESKQDESGMPNNRFLAERTGGTYSTLKVQPAELEDSGVYFCASSQGGTGGMKTQYFGPGTRLLVL.